The entry below describes one T cell receptor beta chain. Its cognate antigen is unknown. The data originate from a study of a mutant IDH1 vaccine in newly diagnosed glioma. Documented time point: week 35, safety follow-up. Each dose of the vaccine consisted of 300 ug of mutant IDH1 20-mer peptide, with topical imiquimod. Method: immunoSEQ multiplex PCR; TCRdb's copy keeps in-frame clones and lacks some. The profile shows 68,000 or so clones, 84% of them singletons. Germline V gene data show CDR1 as SGHDN and CDR2 as FVKESK. Trimming removed 0 bases from V and 2 bases from J, with 11 bases in between. The CDR3 has 15 amino acids.

J is TRBJ2-7 and V is TRBV14; D ambiguous. The sample consisted of PBMCs, taken from a glioma patient whose treatment included an IDH1 peptide vaccine. This sequence was found in a man between 18 and 29 years old with glioma. CDR3 sequence: CASSQDARYPYEQYF. In nucleotides, the CDR3 is TGTGCCAGCAGCCAAGATGCCAGGTATCCCTACGAGCAGTACTTC.